Shown below are 2 T cell receptor beta chains from a single sample sequenced in a study of T cell repertoires in cytomegalovirus infection. MiXCR, applied by TCRdb to the reads, yields one record per CDR3 protein. Here the sample spans 600,000 to 700,000 distinct CDR3 sequences, roughly a third being singletons. Their recognized antigens are unknown. Sequenced material: cultured PBMCs, taken from culture after CMV antigen stimulation. The receptors originated from a human donor in good health (CMV status not recorded). Some clones in this sample may be carry-over from other donors' samples.

This clonotype showed up many times. The gene calls are TRBV7-9 and TRBJ2-1; possibly TRBD2 for D (6 bases). The germline gives CDR1 SEHNR, CDR2 FQNEAQ (reference sequence). The CDR3 is 12 amino acids. V lost 6 bases and J 7 bases, leaving 10 bases between the germline ends. The CDR3 spells CASSFAGNEQFF. CDR3 in DNA: TGTGCCAGCAGTTTTGCGGGGAATGAGCAGTTCTTC.

This clonotype was observed a handful of times. The genes are TRBV7-2 and TRBJ2-5, with D unclear. The germline V gene has CDR1 SGHTA and CDR2 FQGNSA. This CDR3 has 13 amino acids. The germline V and J ends were trimmed by 2 bases and 5 bases, with 9 bases remaining between them. As DNA, the CDR3 is TGTGCCAGCAGCTTACTATTCGGGGAGACCCAGTACTTC. This encodes CASSLLFGETQYF. Drawing the rest from reference TRBV7-2 and TRBJ2-5, the complete variable domain is GAGVSQSPSNKVTEKGKDVELRCDPISGHTALYWYRQSLGQGLEFLIYFQGNSAPDKSGLPSDRFSAERTGGSVSTLTIQRTQQEDSAVYLCASSLLFGETQYFGPGTRLLVL.